These T cell receptor beta chains were read from a single sample in a study of technical replicates of blood from a few donors. This table comes from immunoSEQ multiplex PCR, and its TCRdb copy is limited to in-frame clones, with some not included. The sample lists more than 65,000 clones; about 97% were seen once. Sequenced material: T cells isolated from PBMCs. These receptors were collected from a human donor in good health. Both conserved end residues are trimmed from each CDR3.

v_call cdr3_aa
TRBV28 ASSLGDRVRMMISEQY
TRBV7-9 ASSSAGDEQY
TRBV25-1 ASSDEGQSLHEQF
TRBV7-8 ASSSGLAGEGFLAGELF
TRBV25-1 ASSIGVAGATGELF
TRBV7-9 ASSLVTGEKLF
TRBV30 AWSVLSSGNNEQF
TRBV6-7 ASRTDRIFHEQY
TRBV18 ASSPGLAGGNEQF
TRBV11-2 ASSPLPRGPGESETQY
TRBV27 ASSLSGQGISYEQY
TRBV7-9 ASTGVKVTDTQY
TRBV19 ASSLTSGRNHEQY
TRBV5-1 ASSLTLAGEETQY
TRBV7-9 ASSQTGGPQPQH
TRBV9 ASSATGAEAF
TRBV7-9 ASSRTVGVYEQY
TRBV10-3 ATAGLNTEAF
TRBV28 ASSVVNTEAF
TRBV7-3 ASSLSGYNEQF
TRBV10-1 ASSQGQGYEQY
TRBV6-5 ASSYGQNTEAF
TRBV28 ASRGQGDGYT
TRBV27 ASSLWPDSLVTGELF
TRBV19 ASSMGQGQSNQPQH
TRBV5-4 ASSLAGSHEQY
TRBV25-1 ASSEPFDTGELF
TRBV28 ASSWRTSGSQYEQF
TRBV19 ASNPGEGQTQY
TRBV7-9 ASSWDSNPYEQY
TRBV6-5 ASSYMTGELF
TRBV4-3 ASSRAARRSSYNEQF
TRBV5-5 ASAVAYEQY
TRBV5-1 ASSLVPDYYEQY
TRBV29-1 SYREGGNYGYT
TRBV6-5 ASSYSQGTYEQY
TRBV27 ASSSNSRTGIVTGELF